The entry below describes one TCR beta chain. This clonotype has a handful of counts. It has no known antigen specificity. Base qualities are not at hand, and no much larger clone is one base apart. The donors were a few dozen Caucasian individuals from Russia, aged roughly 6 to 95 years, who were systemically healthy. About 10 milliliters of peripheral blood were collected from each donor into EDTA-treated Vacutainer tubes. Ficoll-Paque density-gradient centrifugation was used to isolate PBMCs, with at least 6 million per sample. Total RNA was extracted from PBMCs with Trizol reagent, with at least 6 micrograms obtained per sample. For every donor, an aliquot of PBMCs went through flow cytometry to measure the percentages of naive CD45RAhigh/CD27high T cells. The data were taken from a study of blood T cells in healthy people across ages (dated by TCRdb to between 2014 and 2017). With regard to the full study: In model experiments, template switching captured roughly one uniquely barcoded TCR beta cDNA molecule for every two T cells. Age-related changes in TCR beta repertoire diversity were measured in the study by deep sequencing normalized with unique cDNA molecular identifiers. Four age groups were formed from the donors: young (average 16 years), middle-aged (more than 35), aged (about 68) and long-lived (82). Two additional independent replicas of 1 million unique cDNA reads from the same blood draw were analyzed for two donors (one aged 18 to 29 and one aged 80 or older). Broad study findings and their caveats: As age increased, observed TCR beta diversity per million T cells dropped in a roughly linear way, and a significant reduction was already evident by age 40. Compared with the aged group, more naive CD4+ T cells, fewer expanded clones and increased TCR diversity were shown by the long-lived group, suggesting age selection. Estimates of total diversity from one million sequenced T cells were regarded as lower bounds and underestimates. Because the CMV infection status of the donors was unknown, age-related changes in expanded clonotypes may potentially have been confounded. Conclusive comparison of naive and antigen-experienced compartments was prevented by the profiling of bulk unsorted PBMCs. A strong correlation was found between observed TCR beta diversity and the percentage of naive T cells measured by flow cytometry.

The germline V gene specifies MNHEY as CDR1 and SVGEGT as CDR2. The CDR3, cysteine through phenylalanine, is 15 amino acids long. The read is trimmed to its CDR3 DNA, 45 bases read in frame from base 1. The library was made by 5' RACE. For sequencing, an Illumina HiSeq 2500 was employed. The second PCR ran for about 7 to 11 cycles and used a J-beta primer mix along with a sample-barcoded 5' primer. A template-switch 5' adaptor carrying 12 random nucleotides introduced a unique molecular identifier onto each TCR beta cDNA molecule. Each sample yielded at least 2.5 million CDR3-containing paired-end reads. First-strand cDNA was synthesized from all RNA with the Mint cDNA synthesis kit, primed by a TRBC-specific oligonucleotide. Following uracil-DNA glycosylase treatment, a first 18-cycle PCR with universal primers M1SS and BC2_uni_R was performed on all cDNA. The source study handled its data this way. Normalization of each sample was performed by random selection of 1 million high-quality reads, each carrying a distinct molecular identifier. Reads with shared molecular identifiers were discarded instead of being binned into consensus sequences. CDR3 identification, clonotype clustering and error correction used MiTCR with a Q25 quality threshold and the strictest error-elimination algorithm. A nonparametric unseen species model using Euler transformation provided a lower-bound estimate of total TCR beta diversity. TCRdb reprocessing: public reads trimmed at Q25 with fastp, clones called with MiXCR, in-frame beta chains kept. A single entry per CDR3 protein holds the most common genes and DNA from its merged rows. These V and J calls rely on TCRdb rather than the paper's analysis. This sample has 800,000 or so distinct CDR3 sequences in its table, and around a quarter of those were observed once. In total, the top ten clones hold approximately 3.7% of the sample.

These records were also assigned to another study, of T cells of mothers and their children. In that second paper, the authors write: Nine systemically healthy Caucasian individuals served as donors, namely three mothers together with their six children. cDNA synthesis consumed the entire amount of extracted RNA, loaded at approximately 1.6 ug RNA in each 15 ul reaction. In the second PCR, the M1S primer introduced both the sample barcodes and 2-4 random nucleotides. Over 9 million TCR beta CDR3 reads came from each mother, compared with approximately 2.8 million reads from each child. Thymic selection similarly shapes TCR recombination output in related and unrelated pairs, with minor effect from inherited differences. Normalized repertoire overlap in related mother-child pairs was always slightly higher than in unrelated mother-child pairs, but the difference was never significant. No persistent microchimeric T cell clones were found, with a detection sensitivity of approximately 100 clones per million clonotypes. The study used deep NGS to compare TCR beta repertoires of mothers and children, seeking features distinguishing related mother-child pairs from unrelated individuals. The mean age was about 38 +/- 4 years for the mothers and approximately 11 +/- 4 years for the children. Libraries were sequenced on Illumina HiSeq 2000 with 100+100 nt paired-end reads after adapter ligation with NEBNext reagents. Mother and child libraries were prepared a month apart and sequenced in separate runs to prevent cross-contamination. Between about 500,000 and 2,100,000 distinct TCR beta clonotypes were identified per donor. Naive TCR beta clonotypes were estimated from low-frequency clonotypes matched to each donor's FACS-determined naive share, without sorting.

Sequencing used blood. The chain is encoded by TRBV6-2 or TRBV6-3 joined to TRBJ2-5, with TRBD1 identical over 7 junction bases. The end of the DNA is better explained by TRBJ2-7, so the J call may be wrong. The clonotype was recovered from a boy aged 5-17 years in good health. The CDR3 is CASSYTPTGSYEQYF. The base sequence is TGTGCCAGCAGTTACACCCCGACAGGGAGCTACGAGCAGTACTTC.